This T cell receptor (beta chain) was recorded in a study of OX40 agonist ivuxolimab in advanced cancers. Overall study results and limits: In the 0.1-3.0 mg/kg groups, partial responders showed among the lowest expansion.

This clone was recorded only once. Its specificity is not known. J gave up 0 bases and V 7 bases, and 10 bases lay outside the gene matches. Germline-derived CDR1 and CDR2 are LNHDA and SQIVND (reference sequence). The CDR3 is 18 amino acids. Some clones are missing from TCRdb's copy, which holds only in-frame ones; the method was immunoSEQ multiplex PCR. The sample lists 75,000 to 100,000 clones, 84% seen once, with 5.8% in the top ten. The sample consisted of CD4+ or CD8+ T cells sorted from blood, taken in a trial of the OX40 agonist ivuxolimab. The chain recombines TRBV19 with TRBJ2-1, with 12 bases matching TRBD2. The source of this sequence is an adult with an advanced solid tumor such as melanoma, head and neck, liver or kidney cancer. CDR3 loop: CASTPTSGRRSSYNEQFF. The CDR3 nucleotides read TGTGCCAGTACCCCGACTAGCGGGAGAAGGAGCTCCTACAATGAGCAGTTCTTC. Full variable domain (missing parts from reference TRBV19 and TRBJ2-1): DGGITQSPKYLFRKEGQNVTLSCEQNLNHDAMYWYRQDPGQGLRLIYYSQIVNDFQKGDIAEGYSVSREKKESFPLTVTSAQKNPTAFYLCASTPTSGRRSSYNEQFFGPGTRLTVL.